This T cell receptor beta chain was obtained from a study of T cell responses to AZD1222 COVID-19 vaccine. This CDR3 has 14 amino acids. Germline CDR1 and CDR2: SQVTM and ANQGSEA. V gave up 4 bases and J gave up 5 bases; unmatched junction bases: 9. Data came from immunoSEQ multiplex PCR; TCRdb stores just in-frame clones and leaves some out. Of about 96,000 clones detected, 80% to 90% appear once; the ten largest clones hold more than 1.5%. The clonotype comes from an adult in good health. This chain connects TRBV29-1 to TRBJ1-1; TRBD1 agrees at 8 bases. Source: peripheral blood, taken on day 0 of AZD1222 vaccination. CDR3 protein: CSVGGQGLGTEAFF. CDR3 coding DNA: TGCAGCGTTGGAGGACAGGGCTTGGGGACTGAAGCTTTCTTT.